One and the same sample provided the 5 T cell receptor beta chains below, sequenced in a study of blood T cell repertoires in COVID-19. TCRdb's table, derived via immunoSEQ multiplex PCR, lists solely in-frame clones and lacks some. The data show about 300,000 clones, with 70% to 90% seen just once and about 10% held by the top ten. Sequenced sample: PBMCs or T cells enriched from blood (not recorded which). The receptors were sampled from a woman between 18 and 29 years old who had recovered from COVID-19.

The chain is built from TRBV6-4 and TRBJ2-1; D uncertain. The CDR3 covers 14 residues. Germline CDR1 and CDR2: MRHNA and SNTAGT. The V gene lost 4 bases and the J gene lost 7 bases, with 14 bases spanning the gap. This chain's CDR3 is CASSVRLAGNEQFF. CDR3 sequence (DNA): TGTGCCAGCAGTGTCCGTCTCGCAGGTAATGAGCAGTTCTTC.

The chain uses TRBV19 and TRBJ1-6; 7 positions agree with TRBD1. Germline-derived CDR1 and CDR2 are LNHDA and SQIVND (reference sequence). J gave up 4 bases and V 7 bases, and 7 bases lay outside the gene matches. The CDR3 loop spans 15 amino acids. The CDR3 reads CASTPRTGYNSPLHF. The CDR3 DNA reads TGTGCCAGTACCCCAAGGACAGGTTATAATTCACCCCTCCACTTT.

The V call is TRBV5-1, the J call TRBJ2-2; no clear D gene. Germline CDR1 SGHRS, CDR2 YFSETQ. The V end lost 4 bases, the J end lost 5 bases, and 15 bases lay between the germline ends. The CDR3 length is 15 residues. CDR3 in amino acids: CASSVIAEKTGELFF. The CDR3 DNA reads TGCGCCAGCAGCGTGATAGCAGAAAAGACCGGGGAGCTGTTTTTT.

This rearrangement joins TRBV18 to TRBJ1-1, with 11 bases identical to TRBD1. Germline trimming cut 4 bases from V and 2 bases from J; bases unmatched to any gene: 3. This CDR3 spans 15 amino acids. The V gene's germline CDR1 is KGHSH and CDR2 LQKENI. This CDR3 is CASSQGTGGNTEAFF. Here the CDR3 DNA reads TGTGCCAGCTCACAGGGGACAGGGGGAAACACTGAAGCTTTCTTT.

V gene TRBV19 combines with J gene TRBJ1-5; D is possibly TRBD1 (5 bases). Germline V lookup: CDR1 LNHDA, CDR2 SQIVND (reference sequence). This CDR3 spans 14 amino acids. Trimming took off 5 bases at V and 5 bases at J, with 13 bases between the two ends. This chain's CDR3 is CASSAEWGHQPQHF. The DNA for the CDR3 is TGTGCCAGTAGTGCGGAGTGGGGCCATCAGCCCCAGCATTTT.